Listed below are T cell receptor beta chains from one sample, sequenced in a study of siplizumab effects on memory and regulatory T cells. Profiled with immunoSEQ multiplex PCR; TCRdb holds only in-frame clones, not every one. This table has some 100,000 clones, over 85% appearing once. Sample: non-Treg CD4+ T cells sorted from blood. The receptors derive from a human donor in good health. Each CDR3 is given with its conserved first and last residue. The D gene is left open where the match is weak. Expanded clones get a size class; other rows say once, few or many, or leave the size out.

NA	NA	12	TRBV29-1	TRBJ1-2	TGCAGCGCCGGGAAGGCTAACTATGGCTACACCTTC	CSAGKANYGYTF
NA	NA	15	TRBV5-1	TRBJ2-1	TGCGCCAGCAGCGCACTACAGGGTTCGGTCAATGAGCAGTTCTTC	CASSALQGSVNEQFF
NA	NA	14	TRBV7-2	TRBJ2-5	TGTGCCAGCAGAAAACCAAGTAATCAAGAGACCCAGTACTTC	CASRKPSNQETQYF
NA	NA	15	TRBV18	TRBJ1-1	TGTGCCAGCTCACCTGACACAGGTCGGGGCACTGAAGCTTTCTTT	CASSPDTGRGTEAFF
NA	NA	12	TRBV21-1	TRBJ1-2	TGTGCCAGCAGCATTACAGGGTGTGGCTACACCTTC	CASSITGCGYTF
NA	NA	13	TRBV11-3	TRBJ1-1	TGTGCCAGCAGCCGCAGCGGAACGGGTGAAGCTTTCTTT	CASSRSGTGEAFF
NA	NA	15	TRBV18	TRBJ1-2	TGTGCCAGCTCACCACCGGTGACCGCAAACTATGGCTACACCTTC	CASSPPVTANYGYTF
NA	NA	12	TRBV7-9	TRBJ2-5	TGTGCCAGCAGCTTACAGCAGGAGACCCAGTACTTC	CASSLQQETQYF
once	TRBD2	16	TRBV4-1	TRBJ2-1	TGCGCCAGCAGGGACCCACTAGCGGGGCGGCTCAATGAGCAGTTCTTC	CASRDPLAGRLNEQFF
NA	NA	14	TRBV4-2	TRBJ1-1	TGTGCCAGCAGCTTGGATTATGGGGGCACTGAAGCTTTCTTT	CASSLDYGGTEAFF
NA	NA	15	TRBV27	TRBJ1-4	TGTGCCAGCAGGTCACGACAGGTGTCTAATGAAAAACTGTTTTTT	CASRSRQVSNEKLFF
NA	TRBD1	16	TRBV5-5	TRBJ1-2	TGTGCCAGCAGCCGGGACAGCCCCACCACGGACTATGGCTACACCTTC	CASSRDSPTTDYGYTF
NA	NA	14	TRBV28	TRBJ2-5	TGTGCCAGCAGTTATCTTCCCTTACAAGAGACCCAGTACTTC	CASSYLPLQETQYF
NA	NA	14	TRBV5-6	TRBJ2-7	TGTGCCAGCAGCCTGAGGTATTCAGGCTACGAGCAGTACTTC	CASSLRYSGYEQYF
NA	TRBD1	14	TRBV6-6	TRBJ2-7	TGTGCCAGCAGTTACGGGACAGCTGCCTACGAGCAGTACTTC	CASSYGTAAYEQYF
NA	NA	15	TRBV5-4	TRBJ1-2	TGTGCCAGCAGCTTGGGCGGTGGGGCCGATCGGACCTACACCTTC	CASSLGGGADRTYTF
NA	NA	14	TRBV5-1	TRBJ1-3	TGCGCCAGCAGCCCGAGTGGGTCGGGAAACACCATATATTTT	CASSPSGSGNTIYF
NA	TRBD1	17	TRBV4-1	TRBJ2-7	TGCGCCAGCAGCCAAGTAGACAGGGGGCGAACGGCCTCCGAGCAGTACTTC	CASSQVDRGRTASEQYF
NA	NA	14	TRBV18	TRBJ1-6	TGTGCCAGCTCACCGCAGGGGAGAAATTCACCCCTCCACTTT	CASSPQGRNSPLHF
NA	TRBD1	15	TRBV9	TRBJ1-6	TGTGCCAGCAGCGCAGGGGGCAGGAATAATTCACCCCTCCACTTT	CASSAGGRNNSPLHF
NA	NA	14	TRBV18	TRBJ2-7	TGTGCCAGCTCACTAGGACGGGTCTCCTACGAGCAGTACTTC	CASSLGRVSYEQYF
NA	TRBD1	15	TRBV5-8	TRBJ1-5	TGTGCCAGCAGCCCAGGGGGGCCAGGTAATCAGCCCCAGCATTTT	CASSPGGPGNQPQHF
NA	TRBD1	14	TRBV6-5	TRBJ2-7	TGTGCCAGCAGTTACCGAGGGGGCTTTTACGAGCAGTACTTC	CASSYRGGFYEQYF
NA	NA	11	TRBV10-2	TRBJ1-1	TGCGCCAGCACCGAGGACACTGAAGCTTTCTTT	CASTEDTEAFF
NA	NA	13	TRBV9	TRBJ2-3	TGTGCCAGCAGCGTAATGAGCACAGATACGCAGTATTTT	CASSVMSTDTQYF
NA	TRBD1	15	TRBV6-5	TRBJ2-5	TGTGCCAGCAGTTACGACCGAGACAGGGGGGAGACCCAGTACTTC	CASSYDRDRGETQYF
NA	NA	16	TRBV7-6	TRBJ2-5	TGTGCCAGCAGCTTTTGGCTCTCTAGCGACCAAGAGACCCAGTACTTC	CASSFWLSSDQETQYF
NA	NA	15	TRBV5-6	TRBJ1-2	TGTGCCAGCAGCTTGCTGCAGGGAGGGAACTATGGCTACACCTTC	CASSLLQGGNYGYTF
NA	NA	12	TRBV6-6	TRBJ2-5	TGTGCCAGCAGTTACCCCACGGAGACCCAGTACTTC	CASSYPTETQYF
NA	TRBD2	14	TRBV29-1	TRBJ2-1	TGCAGCGTCCGACTAGCGGGGATCTACAATGAGCAGTTCTTC	CSVRLAGIYNEQFF
once	TRBD1	14	TRBV18	TRBJ2-7	TGTGCCAGCTCACTCGACAGGGTTGGATACGAGCAGTACTTC	CASSLDRVGYEQYF
NA	NA	15	TRBV5-6	TRBJ1-6	TGTGCCAGCAGCTTGGTCCGAAGGGAGAATTCACCCCTCCACTTT	CASSLVRRENSPLHF
NA	NA	15	TRBV7-8	TRBJ1-5	TGTGCCAGCAGCGCCTCAGGGGTGGCCAATCAGCCCCAGCATTTT	CASSASGVANQPQHF
NA	NA	16	TRBV5-1	TRBJ1-6	TGCGCCAGCAGCTTGTGGGTTGGGTCAGATAATTCACCCCTCCACTTT	CASSLWVGSDNSPLHF
NA	NA	13	TRBV5-1	TRBJ2-5	TGCGCCAGCAGTACGCCTGGGCAAGAGACCCAGTACTTC	CASSTPGQETQYF
NA	NA	11	TRBV6-5	TRBJ2-7	TGTGCCAGCAGGGGGAACTACGAGCAGTACTTC	CASRGNYEQYF
NA	NA	15	TRBV28	TRBJ1-5	TGTGCCAGCAGGTCGGGAGAGGGGTTGAATCAGCCCCAGCATTTT	CASRSGEGLNQPQHF
NA	NA	13	TRBV27	TRBJ1-5	TGTGCCAGCAGTTTCGGGGATACTCAGCCCCAGCATTTT	CASSFGDTQPQHF
NA	NA	14	TRBV5-4	TRBJ1-3	TGTGCCAGCAGTGCAGGTGGCGTTGGAAACACCATATATTTT	CASSAGGVGNTIYF
NA	NA	13	TRBV30	TRBJ1-1	TGTGCCTGGAGTACATACAGTCGGACTGAAGCTTTCTTT	CAWSTYSRTEAFF
NA	NA	13	TRBV6-1	TRBJ1-1	TGTGCCAGCAGCCTGACAATGAACACTGAAGCTTTCTTT	CASSLTMNTEAFF
NA	TRBD2	14	TRBV5-1	TRBJ2-5	TGCGCCAGCAGCTCGACTAGCGGAATGGAGACCCAGTACTTC	CASSSTSGMETQYF
once	NA	15	TRBV28	TRBJ1-4	TGTGCCAGCAGTTTTGGGGCAGGGGACAATGAAAAACTGTTTTTT	CASSFGAGDNEKLFF
NA	NA	16	TRBV27	TRBJ2-3	TGTGCCAGCAGTTTATTTCCCGGACGCTACACAGATACGCAGTATTTT	CASSLFPGRYTDTQYF
NA	NA	14	TRBV2	TRBJ1-5	TGTGCCAGCAGTGATATGGGGGGATTTCAGCCCCAGCATTTT	CASSDMGGFQPQHF
NA	NA	13	TRBV6-5	TRBJ2-1	TGTGCCAGCAGTTACGTACAGTACAATGAGCAGTTCTTC	CASSYVQYNEQFF
NA	NA	14	TRBV14	TRBJ2-7	TGTGCCAGCAGCCGCGATATCGGCTCCTACGAGCAGTACTTC	CASSRDIGSYEQYF
NA	TRBD1	15	TRBV7-9	TRBJ2-2	TGTGCCAGCAGCGGCAGGGGGCAGGTCACCGGGGAGCTGTTTTTT	CASSGRGQVTGELFF
NA	TRBD2	15	TRBV4-1	TRBJ2-4	TGCGCCAGCAGCCAAGTGGCTAGCGGGGGGGCACTTCCCTCTTTC	CASSQVASGGALPSF
NA	NA	14	TRBV19	TRBJ1-4	TGTGCCAGTAGCTCACAGGGATATAGTGAAAAACTGTTTTTT	CASSSQGYSEKLFF
NA	TRBD1	17	TRBV5-6	TRBJ1-2	TGTGCCAGCAGCTTGACCACCGGGACAGGGGTTGGTAGGGGCTACACCTTC	CASSLTTGTGVGRGYTF
NA	NA	13	TRBV5-1	TRBJ1-2	TGCGCCAGCAGCTTGGGACAGAGCTATGGCTACACCTTC	CASSLGQSYGYTF
NA	NA	15	TRBV9	TRBJ1-1	TGTGCCAGCAGCCCCGTTGGGGGGGTCGGAACTGAAGCTTTCTTT	CASSPVGGVGTEAFF
NA	NA	13	TRBV19	TRBJ2-1	TGTGCCAGTAGTCCGAGAGTGACTAACGAGCAGTTCTTC	CASSPRVTNEQFF
once	NA	16	TRBV28	TRBJ2-7	TGTGCCAGCAGCCCCTTCTGGGGCGGGTCGACCTACGAGCAGTACTTC	CASSPFWGGSTYEQYF
NA	NA	15	TRBV7-3	TRBJ2-7	TGTGCCAGCAGCCCCCAACCGGGGACGGCCTACGAGCAGTACTTC	CASSPQPGTAYEQYF
NA	NA	11	TRBV6-1	TRBJ2-2	TGTGCCAGCTTAGAAGTCGGGGAGCTGTTTTTT	CASLEVGELFF
NA	NA	14	TRBV5-1	TRBJ1-1	TGCGCCAGCAGCAGCCTGGGGTTTGGCACTGAAGCTTTCTTT	CASSSLGFGTEAFF
NA	NA	17	TRBV4-1	TRBJ2-1	TGCGCCAGCAGCCAAGGTAGGGGGAGGGCGTCCTACAATGAGCAGTTCTTC	CASSQGRGRASYNEQFF
NA	NA	12	TRBV6-5	TRBJ1-1	TGTGCCAGCAGTTCGGCATTTACTGAAGCTTTCTTT	CASSSAFTEAFF